This T cell receptor beta chain appears in the sequencing data of a study of cytomegalovirus exposure and HLA in healthy donors. Regarding the study as a whole: Sequencing likely caused a cluster of highly shared sequence variants.

This CDR3 has 15 residues. Germline lookup yields CDR1 MDHEN and CDR2 SYDVKM. Trimming stripped 5 bases from V and 3 bases from J, with 14 bases between. The study ran its PCR with 60 Vbeta and 13 Jbeta primers. Assay used: immunoSEQ multiplex PCR; TCRdb lists only in-frame clones, some missing. The data show fewer than 200,000 clones, with about four fifths seen just once and less than 3.5% held by the top ten. As to this clone: Its specificity is unknown.

The chain employs TRBV28 and TRBJ2-1, with D possibly TRBD2 on 5 matching bases. The sample comprised PBMCs. The receptor's source is a female donor in good health and CMV-seronegative. In nucleotides, the CDR3 is TGTGCCAGCAGTCCTTATAGGAGGATCTACAATGAGCAGTTCTTC. It specifies CASSPYRRIYNEQFF. The complete variable domain, with remaining parts taken from reference TRBV28 and TRBJ2-1, reads DVKVTQSSRYLVKRTGEKVFLECVQDMDHENMFWYRQDPGLGLRLIYFSYDVKMKEKGDIPEGYSVSREKKERFSLILESASTNQTSMYLCASSPYRRIYNEQFFGPGTRLTVL.